Below are 10 T cell receptor beta chains sequenced from a single sample in a study of blood T cell repertoires in COVID-19. The assay was immunoSEQ multiplex PCR, and TCRdb's table has in-frame clones only and misses some. The table lists over 200,000 clones, 70% to 90% of them singletons, with less than 14% in the top ten. Sequenced: PBMCs or T cells enriched from blood (not recorded which). The source is a man under 40 who had recovered from COVID-19.

The chain recombines TRBV10-2 with TRBJ2-3, with 7 bases fitting TRBD2. CDR1 and CDR2 (germline): WSHSY, SAAADI. The CDR3 is made up of 16 amino acids. The V and J ends lost 8 bases and 5 bases, in that order; junction bases with no gene match: 16. The CDR3 is CASSTAEGGPGDTQYF. The CDR3 DNA reads TGCGCCAGCTCGACCGCGGAGGGAGGGCCGGGAGATACGCAGTATTTT.

The chain combines TRBV19 with TRBJ2-7; D unresolved. V was trimmed by 6 bases and J by 0 bases, leaving 15 bases between them. The CDR3 sequence is 15 residues long. The germline V gene encodes CDR1 LNHDA and CDR2 SQIVND (reference sequence). The CDR3 protein is CASRYGSSSSYEQYF. The CDR3, as DNA: TGTGCCAGTAGGTACGGGTCTTCGAGCTCCTACGAGCAGTACTTC.

This clone showed up just once. The chain combines TRBV3-1 (or the pseudogene TRBV3-2) with TRBJ2-3, with 8 bases fitting TRBD2. Germline loops: CDR1 LGHDT, CDR2 YNNKEL (reference sequence). Unmatched junction bases numbered 5, after V lost 2 bases and J lost 1 base. The CDR3 loop spans 16 amino acids. DNA of the CDR3: TGTGCCAGCAGCCAATTTAGCGGGGCGGGCACAGATACGCAGTATTTT. It yields the protein CASSQFSGAGTDTQYF.

CDR3 DNA sequence: TGTGCCACCAGCACGTATGGGGGGGCTCAACAGCCCCAGCATTTT. Translating it yields CATSTYGGAQQPQHF. The chain joins TRBV15 to TRBJ1-5; D perhaps matches TRBD1 (6 bases). The length of the CDR3 is 15 residues. Germline V gene lookup returns CDR1 LNHNV and CDR2 YYDKDF (reference sequence). The V end lost 4 bases, the J end lost 7 bases, and 17 bases lay between the germline ends.

This clone came up once. The gene calls are TRBV3-1 (or the pseudogene TRBV3-2) and TRBJ1-1; 9 nucleotides align to TRBD1. Germline V gene lookup returns CDR1 LGHDT and CDR2 YNNKEL (reference sequence). Trimming at V came to 4 bases and at J to 1 base, leaving 4 bases not matched to a gene. CDR3 length: 15 amino acids. CDR3 nucleotide sequence: TGTGCCAGCAGCCCCGGGACAGGGTCGAACACTGAAGCTTTCTTT. It is translated as CASSPGTGSNTEAFF.

The chain employs TRBV30 and TRBJ1-3; maybe TRBD1 (5 bases). This CDR3 comprises 15 residues. Germline-derived CDR1 and CDR2 are GTSNPN and SVGIG (reference sequence). The V and J ends lost 3 bases and 2 bases respectively, with 14 bases between them. The CDR3 DNA reads as TGTGCCTGGAGACTCAAGGGAGGGGCTGGAAACACCATATATTTT. It codes for CAWRLKGGAGNTIYF. Complete variable domain (other parts from reference TRBV30 and TRBJ1-3): SQTIHQWPATLVQPVGSPLSLECTVEGTSNPNLYWYRQAAGRGLQLLFYSVGIGQISSEVPQNLSASRPQDRQFILSSKKLLLSDSGFYLCAWRLKGGAGNTIYFGEGSWLTVV.

DNA of the CDR3: TGTGCCAGCAGGATCGGACAGGGGCAAAGCTCCTACAATGAGCAGTTCTTC. Translated: CASRIGQGQSSYNEQFF. The chain uses TRBV11-2 and TRBJ2-1; 9 bases map to TRBD1. Germline values: CDR1 SGHAT, CDR2 FQNNGV. The CDR3 extends over 17 amino acids. With 6 bases clipped from V and 0 bases from J, the junction kept 9 bases outside the gene matches.

The chain recombines TRBV7-2 with TRBJ1-1; D remains unclear. Trimming pared 3 bases from V and 2 bases from J, leaving 7 bases between. The CDR3 totals 13 residues. Germline CDR1 SGHTA, CDR2 FQGNSA. CDR3 sequence reads: CASSFGLNTEAFF. The CDR3, as DNA: TGTGCCAGCAGCTTTGGACTCAACACTGAAGCTTTCTTT.

The chain has TRBV2 and TRBJ2-7, with D perhaps matching TRBD2 (6 bases). The CDR3 loop spans 15 amino acids. Germline lookup yields CDR1 SNHLY and CDR2 FYNNEI. The germline V and J ends were trimmed by 5 bases and 5 bases, with 19 bases remaining between them. As DNA, the CDR3 is TGTGCCAGCAGTAGAAGGACGGGGGAGCCGAACGAGCAGTACTTC. Translated, it gives CASSRRTGEPNEQYF.

This clone has only one observation. The CDR3 sequence: CATSDTRTGSTDTQYF. DNA for the CDR3: TGTGCCACCAGTGATACAAGGACAGGGAGCACAGATACGCAGTATTTT. The V gene is TRBV24-1, the J gene TRBJ2-3, with 8 bases lining up with TRBD1. Per germline, CDR1 KGHDR and CDR2 SFDVKD. Trimming took 3 bases from V and 0 from J; bases not matched to a gene: 4. The CDR3 has 16 residues.